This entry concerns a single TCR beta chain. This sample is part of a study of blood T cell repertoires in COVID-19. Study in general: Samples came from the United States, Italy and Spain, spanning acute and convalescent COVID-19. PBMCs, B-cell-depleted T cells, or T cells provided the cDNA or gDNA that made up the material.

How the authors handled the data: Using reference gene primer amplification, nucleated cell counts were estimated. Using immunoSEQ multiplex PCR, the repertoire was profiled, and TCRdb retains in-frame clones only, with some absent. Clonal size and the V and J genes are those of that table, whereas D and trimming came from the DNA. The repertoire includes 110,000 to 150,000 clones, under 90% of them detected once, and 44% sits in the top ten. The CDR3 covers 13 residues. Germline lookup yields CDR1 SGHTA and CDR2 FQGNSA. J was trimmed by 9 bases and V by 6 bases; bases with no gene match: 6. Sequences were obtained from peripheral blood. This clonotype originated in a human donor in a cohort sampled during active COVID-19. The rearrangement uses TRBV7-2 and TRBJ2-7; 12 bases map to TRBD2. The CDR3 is CASSPSGGARQYF. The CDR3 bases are TGTGCCAGCAGTCCTAGCGGGGGGGCGCGGCAGTACTTC.